The source of this T cell receptor (beta chain) is a study of cytomegalovirus exposure and HLA in healthy donors. The study's findings and limits: Altogether, some 160 TCR beta chains were recorded as cytomegalovirus-associated. Presence/absence analysis assumed near-uniform sequencing depth across donors.

CDR1 is LGHNA, CDR2 YSLEER, per germline. CDR3 length: 16 amino acids. J lost 6 bases, V lost 0 bases, and 6 bases had no gene match. Amplification used 60 Vbeta primers and 13 Jbeta primers. Generated by immunoSEQ multiplex PCR, the TCRdb table keeps only in-frame clones and is missing some. The data show under 200,000 clones, around 68% seen once. This clone was seen a handful of times. Its antigen is still unknown. V is TRBV4-3 and J is TRBJ2-2; 8 nucleotides line up with TRBD2. Sequenced material: PBMCs. This clonotype was obtained from a man aged 50 to 59 in good health and CMV-seronegative. CDR3 amino acids: CASSQDNGGAAGELFF. Written as DNA, the CDR3 is TGCGCCAGCAGCCAAGATAACGGGGGGGCCGCCGGGGAGCTGTTTTTT.